This passage covers 23 T cell receptor beta chains from one sample sequenced in a study of CD8+ T cells in alopecia areata. Once RNA had been extracted, it was reverse transcribed into cDNA to act as the sequencing template. TCRdb's copy holds only in-frame clones and misses some; the assay was immunoSEQ multiplex PCR. The data show some 160,000 clones, 55% to 75% seen once. As to treatment: oral pan-JAK inhibitor, 5-10 mg twice daily. The sample in question was CD4+ T cells sorted from blood, obtained at week 4, from a patient treated with tofacitinib. The receptors originated from a human donor with alopecia areata.

V usage is TRBV19 and J usage is TRBJ1-5; tentatively, D is TRBD1 (6 bases). There are 14 residues in the CDR3. V lost 7 bases, J lost 2 bases, and 12 bases lay in between. Germline V gives CDR1 LNHDA, CDR2 SQIVND (reference sequence). The CDR3 loop reads CASTPRGGNQPQHF. The CDR3 DNA reads TGTGCCAGTACTCCCAGGGGCGGCAATCAGCCCCAGCATTTT.

This chain connects TRBV5-4 to TRBJ2-3; possible D gene TRBD1, 6 bases. Germline V gene data show CDR1 as SGHNT and CDR2 as YYREEE (reference sequence). The V and J ends lost 0 bases and 0 bases respectively, with 8 bases between them. The CDR3 is made up of 15 amino acids. CDR3: CASSLETGSTDTQYF. Here the CDR3 DNA reads TGTGCCAGCAGCTTGGAGACAGGTAGCACAGATACGCAGTATTTT.

This clone appeared a single time. At the DNA level, this CDR3 is encoded by other sequences in the same sample as well. V is TRBV5-1 and J is TRBJ2-5; D is possibly TRBD2 (6 bases). From germline, CDR1 is SGHRS and CDR2 YFSETQ. The CDR3 covers 14 residues. The germline V and J ends were trimmed by 4 bases and 1 base, with 11 bases remaining between them. CDR3 nucleotide sequence: TGCGCCAGCAGCCTTCAGGGAGGCCAAGAGACCCAGTACTTC. This encodes CASSLQGGQETQYF.

In DNA form, the CDR3 reads TGTGCCAGCAGTTCAGCAGGTGGCTACACCTTC. Translation gives CASSSAGGYTF. This rearrangement joins TRBV27 to TRBJ1-2; D remains ambiguous. Germline CDR1 is MNHEY and CDR2 is SMNVEV (reference sequence). Trimming pared 4 bases from V and 7 bases from J, leaving 7 bases between. CDR3 size: 11 residues.

V is TRBV6-5 and J is TRBJ2-1, with a weak D call TRBD1 (6 bases). Germline V gene data show CDR1 as MNHEY and CDR2 as SVGAGI. The CDR3 is 15 residues long. V lost 2 bases and J 0 bases, leaving 8 bases between the germline ends. As DNA, the CDR3 is TGTGCCAGCAGTTACACAGGGAGCTCCTACAATGAGCAGTTCTTC. Translation: CASSYTGSSYNEQFF.

Comment on this clone: Other DNA sequences of this sample code for an identical CDR3. The gene calls are TRBV30 and TRBJ1-5; 9 bases fit TRBD1. The CDR3 is made up of 15 amino acids. Per germline, CDR1 GTSNPN and CDR2 SVGIG (reference sequence). V trimming: 2 bases; J trimming: 6 bases; junction bases outside the gene matches: 8. The CDR3 loop is CAWSLGQGVSQPQHF. The CDR3 DNA sequence: TGTGCCTGGAGTCTGGGACAGGGAGTAAGTCAGCCCCAGCATTTT.

This clone has just a few counts. The rearrangement joins TRBV30 to TRBJ2-1, with D unresolved. The CDR3 totals 15 residues. Germline V gene lookup returns CDR1 GTSNPN and CDR2 SVGIG (reference sequence). The V gene lost 0 bases and the J gene lost 6 bases, with 15 bases spanning the gap. CDR3 region: CAWSVAGHISNEQFF. Written as DNA, the CDR3 is TGTGCCTGGAGTGTGGCAGGTCATATATCCAATGAGCAGTTCTTC.

The genes are TRBV2 and TRBJ2-3; D is perhaps TRBD1 or TRBD2 (5 bases each). V was trimmed by 10 bases and J by 0 bases, leaving 11 bases between them. The CDR3 has 13 amino acids. Germline V lookup: CDR1 SNHLY, CDR2 FYNNEI. The CDR3 region has the DNA TGTGCCATTTTCCGGGACAGCACAGATACGCAGTATTTT. Amino acid sequence: CAIFRDSTDTQYF.

V usage is TRBV6-5 and J usage is TRBJ1-2; D gene uncertain. The V end lost 0 bases, the J end lost 8 bases, and 19 bases lay between the germline ends. The CDR3 spans 16 residues. CDR1 is MNHEY, CDR2 SVGAGI, per germline. In DNA, the CDR3 is TGTGCCAGCAGTTACTCGAAATACCAACTCACGGGAGGCTACACCTTC. Encoded protein: CASSYSKYQLTGGYTF.

This clone was counted only a few times. The J gene is TRBJ2-1, the V gene TRBV30, with D possibly being TRBD2 (5 bases). CDR1 and CDR2 (germline): GTSNPN, SVGIG (reference sequence). Trimming removed 7 bases at V and 5 bases at J, with 18 bases between. This CDR3 is 14 amino acids long. CDR3 sequence (DNA): TGTGCCTCCGCGCCTAGCCCCCCTGACAATGAGCAGTTCTTC. It specifies CASAPSPPDNEQFF.

V gene TRBV5-1 combines with J gene TRBJ1-2, with TRBD1 matching over 9 bases. The V gene end was trimmed by 3 bases and the J gene end by 8 bases; junction bases not matched to a gene: 5. Germline V gene data show CDR1 as SGHRS and CDR2 as YFSETQ. The CDR3 has 13 amino acids. CDR3 sequence: CASSSGQGGGYTF. CDR3 coding DNA: TGCGCCAGCAGCTCGGGACAGGGAGGAGGCTACACCTTC.

The rearrangement uses TRBV29-1 and TRBJ2-5; 13 bases map to TRBD2. V lost 6 bases and J lost 4; bases outside the gene matches: 2. CDR3 length: 13 amino acids. CDR1 and CDR2 (germline): SQVTM, ANQGSEA. CDR3 protein: CSVRTSGGETQYF. The CDR3 DNA is TGCAGCGTGAGGACTAGCGGGGGAGAGACCCAGTACTTC. The full variable domain, completed using reference TRBV29-1 and TRBJ2-5, is SAVISQKPSRDICQRGTSLTIQCQVDSQVTMMFWYRQQPGQSLTLIATANQGSEATYESGFVIDKFPISRPNLTFSTLTVSNMSPEDSSIYLCSVRTSGGETQYFGPGTRLLVL.

CDR3 region: CSVDRVGETQYF. For the CDR3, the DNA is TGCAGCGTAGACAGGGTTGGAGAGACCCAGTACTTC. The chain links TRBV29-1 to TRBJ2-5, with TRBD1 matching 7 bases. This CDR3 is built from 12 residues. CDR1 is SQVTM and CDR2 is ANQGSEA in the germline V gene. V was pared by 6 bases and J by 4 bases, with 5 bases of the junction left unmatched. Together with reference TRBV29-1 and TRBJ2-5, the CDR3 gives the full variable domain: SAVISQKPSRDICQRGTSLTIQCQVDSQVTMMFWYRQQPGQSLTLIATANQGSEATYESGFVIDKFPISRPNLTFSTLTVSNMSPEDSSIYLCSVDRVGETQYFGPGTRLLVL.

This clone was seen only a few times. V usage is TRBV27 and J usage is TRBJ1-2; TRBD1 might be the D (6 bases). CDR1 MNHEY and CDR2 SMNVEV come from the germline V gene (reference sequence). This CDR3 is built from 14 residues. V shed 11 bases and J shed 2 bases, with 18 bases lying between them. CDR3 nucleotide sequence: TGTGCCTCGAGGGGGGCAGGGACAAACTATGGCTACACCTTC. Translating gives CASRGAGTNYGYTF.

The chain couples TRBV2 to TRBJ2-7, with D possibly called TRBD1 or TRBD2 (5 bases each). V was cut by 6 bases and J by 2 bases, with 14 bases left in between. CDR1 and CDR2 from the germline V gene are SNHLY and FYNNEI. This CDR3 comprises 14 residues. The CDR3 DNA reads TGTGCCAGCAGCTGGGGGACGGTGACCTACGAGCAGTACTTC. The encoded protein is CASSWGTVTYEQYF.

V is TRBV25-1 and J is TRBJ2-7, with 7 bases identical to TRBD2. The CDR3 has 17 amino acids. The germline V gene encodes CDR1 MGHDK and CDR2 SYGVNS. The V and J ends lost 1 base and 7 bases, in that order; junction bases with no gene match: 16. CDR3 amino acids: CASSESRWSGELWEQYF. The DNA of the CDR3 is TGTGCCAGCAGTGAATCGAGGTGGAGCGGGGAGCTTTGGGAGCAGTACTTC.

The gene calls are TRBV4-1 and TRBJ1-1; D unclear. The CDR3 runs to 11 residues. Trimming cost V 1 base and J 5 bases, with 2 bases left between them. Looked up from germline, CDR1 is MGHRA and CDR2 is YSYEKL. The CDR3 DNA reads TGCGCCAGCAGCCAAGGGACTGAAGCTTTCTTT. Protein product: CASSQGTEAFF.

The chain carries TRBV7-3 and TRBJ1-2, with unresolved D. Trimming stripped 4 bases from V and 8 bases from J, with 26 bases between. The germline V gene encodes CDR1 SGHTA and CDR2 FQGTGA. The CDR3 is 17 amino acids. CDR3 bases: TGTGCCAGCAGCTCGCAAACGGGGAGATTAGGGATCAAGGGCTACACCTTC. As protein: CASSSQTGRLGIKGYTF. Complete variable domain (other parts from reference TRBV7-3 and TRBJ1-2): GAGVSQTPSNKVTEKGKYVELRCDPISGHTALYWYRQSLGQGPEFLIYFQGTGAADDSGLPNDRFFAVRPEGSVSTLKIQRTERGDSAVYLCASSSQTGRLGIKGYTFGSGTRLTVV.

The rearrangement joins TRBV29-1 to TRBJ2-3; unclear D gene. Deletions cut 3 bases from V and 1 base from J, with 5 bases between. Germline values: CDR1 SQVTM, CDR2 ANQGSEA. The CDR3 loop spans 12 amino acids. For the CDR3, the DNA is TGCAGCGTTGATGAGGGCACAGATACGCAGTATTTT. Translation gives CSVDEGTDTQYF.

This clone was picked up one time. The CDR3 sequence: CASSVGGFGYQPQHF. The CDR3 DNA reads TGTGCCAGCAGCGTAGGGGGGTTTGGGTATCAGCCCCAGCATTTT. The chain couples TRBV9 to TRBJ1-5, with D maybe TRBD1 (5 bases). This CDR3 is built from 15 residues. CDR1 SGDLS and CDR2 YYNGEE come from the germline V gene. V lost 0 bases and J lost 5, with 12 bases in between.

This chain connects TRBV30 to TRBJ2-1; 7 bases are a match to TRBD2. Per the germline V gene, CDR1 is GTSNPN and CDR2 is SVGIG (reference sequence). Trimming cost V 5 bases and J 1 base; bases outside gene matches: 5. This CDR3 comprises 14 residues. The CDR3 is CAWSKGLSYNEQFF. CDR3 nucleotides: TGTGCCTGGTCCAAGGGACTATCCTACAATGAGCAGTTCTTC.

The rearrangement links TRBV7-8 to TRBJ2-4; 10 bases are shared with TRBD2. The V gene end was trimmed by 5 bases and the J gene end by 15 bases; junction bases not matched to a gene: 16. This CDR3 is 15 amino acids long. Germline V gene lookup returns CDR1 SGHVS and CDR2 FQNEAQ. As DNA, the CDR3 is TGTGCCAGCAGCGGGGGGACACTAGCGGGGAGCCCACGGTACTTC. Translating it yields CASSGGTLAGSPRYF.

V is TRBV29-1 and J is TRBJ2-7, with D possibly being TRBD1 (6 bases). The CDR3 is 11 residues long. V lost 6 bases and J 5 bases, leaving 11 bases between the germline ends. The germline CDR1 and CDR2 sequences are SQVTM and ANQGSEA. CDR3 coding DNA: TGCAGCGTAGGGGACACAGACGAGCAGTACTTC. Translation: CSVGDTDEQYF.